This record looks at one T cell receptor (beta chain) sequence and its context. Its specificity is not known. This CDR3 contains 14 residues. From germline, CDR1 is SGHDT and CDR2 YYEEEE. Trimming took 4 bases from V and 6 from J, leaving 17 bases between them. This sample stems from a study of graft-versus-host responses after intestinal transplantation. TCRdb's copy holds only in-frame clones and misses some; the assay was immunoSEQ multiplex PCR. The data hold 71,000 or so clones, with less than 95% observed a single time. The V and J genes are TRBV5-6 and TRBJ2-7; a weak D match, TRBD2 (5 bases). The material sequenced was unstimulated CD8+ T cells sorted from spleen or lymph node cells, taken before intestinal transplant. The TCR comes from a human donor who received an intestinal transplant. CDR3 in amino acids: CASSPPDYSSEQYF. For the CDR3, the DNA is TGTGCCAGCAGCCCGCCAGACTACTCGAGCGAGCAGTACTTC. Based on the CDR3 plus reference TRBV5-6 and TRBJ2-7, the full variable domain is DAGVTQSPTHLIKTRGQQVTLRCSPKSGHDTVSWYQQALGQGPQFIFQYYEEEERQRGNFPDRFSGHQFPNYSSELNVNALLLGDSALYLCASSPPDYSSEQYFGPGTRLTVT.